The entry below gives a single TCR beta chain sequence along with its context. The sample is drawn from a study of CD8 T cells in Susac syndrome. It was with random hexamers that roughly 0.45 to 1 ug RNA was reverse transcribed. TCRdb fed the immunoSEQ multiplex PCR reads into MiXCR, producing one record per CDR3 protein. Of a few hundred thousand distinct CDR3 sequences listed, 80% to 95% are singletons. The V gene's germline CDR1 is SGDLS and CDR2 YYNGEE. The CDR3 has 16 residues. V lost 3 bases to trimming and J lost 10 bases, with 20 bases between them. TCR beta was sequenced from blood CD8+ and CD4+ T cells.

Sequenced sample: CD4+ T cells from PBMCs. This TCR derives from a human donor with multiple sclerosis. J is TRBJ1-6 and V is TRBV9; D may be TRBD1 (6 bases). The CDR3: CASSAEQGTLGSPLHF. In DNA form, the CDR3 reads TGTGCCAGCAGCGCCGAACAGGGAACTCTAGGGTCACCCCTCCACTTT.